This TCR beta chain was sequenced during a study of cytomegalovirus exposure and HLA in healthy donors. This clone was picked up a small number of times. With V trimmed by 9 bases and J by 7 bases, 3 bases remained unmatched. The germline gives CDR1 MNHEY, CDR2 SVGAGI. This CDR3 comprises 12 residues. PCR primers comprised 60 Vbeta and 13 Jbeta primers. Libraries were prepared by immunoSEQ multiplex PCR; TCRdb keeps only in-frame clonotypes and omits some of them. This table has under 200,000 clones, 68% appearing once. The clonotype originates from a woman aged 18-30 years in good health and CMV-seropositive. Sequencing input: PBMCs. V gene TRBV6-5 combines with J gene TRBJ2-2; 9 nucleotides line up with TRBD2. The CDR3 loop reads CASSGRGGELFF. In DNA, the CDR3 is TGTGCCAGTAGCGGGAGAGGCGGGGAGCTGTTTTTT.